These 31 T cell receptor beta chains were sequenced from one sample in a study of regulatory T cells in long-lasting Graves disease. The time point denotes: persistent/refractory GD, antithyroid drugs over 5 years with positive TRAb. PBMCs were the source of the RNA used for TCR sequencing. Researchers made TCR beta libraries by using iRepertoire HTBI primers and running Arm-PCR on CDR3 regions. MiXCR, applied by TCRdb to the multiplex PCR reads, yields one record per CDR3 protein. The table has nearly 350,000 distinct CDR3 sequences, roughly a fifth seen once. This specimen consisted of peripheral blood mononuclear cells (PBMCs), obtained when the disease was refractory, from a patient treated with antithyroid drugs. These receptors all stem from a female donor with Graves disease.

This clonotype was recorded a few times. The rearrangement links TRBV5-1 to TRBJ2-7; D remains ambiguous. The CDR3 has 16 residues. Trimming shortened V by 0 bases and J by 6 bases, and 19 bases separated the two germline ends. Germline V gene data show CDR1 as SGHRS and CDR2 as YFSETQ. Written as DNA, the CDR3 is TGCGCCAGCAGCTTGGCCCCGAGCGATTGGGGTGGCGAGCAGTACTTC. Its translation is CASSLAPSDWGGEQYF. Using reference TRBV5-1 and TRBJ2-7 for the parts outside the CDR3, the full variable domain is KAGVTQTPRYLIKTRGQQVTLSCSPISGHRSVSWYQQTPGQGLQFLFEYFSETQRNKGNFPGRFSGRQFSNSRSEMNVSTLELGDSALYLCASSLAPSDWGGEQYFGPGTRLTVT.

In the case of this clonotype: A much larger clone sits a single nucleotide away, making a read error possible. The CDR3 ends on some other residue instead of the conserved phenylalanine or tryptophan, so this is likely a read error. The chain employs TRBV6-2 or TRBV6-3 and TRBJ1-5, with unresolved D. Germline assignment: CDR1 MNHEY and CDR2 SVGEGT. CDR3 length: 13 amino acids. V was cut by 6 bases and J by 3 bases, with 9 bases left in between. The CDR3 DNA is TGTGCCAGCAGAGATCGGAACAATCAGCCCCAGCATCTT. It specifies CASRDRNNQPQHL.

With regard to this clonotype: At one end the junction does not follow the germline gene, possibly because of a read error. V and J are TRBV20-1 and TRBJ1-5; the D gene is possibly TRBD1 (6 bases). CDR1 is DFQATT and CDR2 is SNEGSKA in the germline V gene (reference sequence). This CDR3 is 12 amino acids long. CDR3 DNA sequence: TGCAGTGCTGGGGGGGGGCAACAGCCCCGGCATTTT. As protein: CSAGGGQQPRHF.

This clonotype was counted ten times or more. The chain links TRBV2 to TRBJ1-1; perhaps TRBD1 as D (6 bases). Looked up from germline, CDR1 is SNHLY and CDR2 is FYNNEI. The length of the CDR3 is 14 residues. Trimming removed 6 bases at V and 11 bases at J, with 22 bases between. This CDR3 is CASRRTVKPPLAFF. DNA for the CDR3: TGTGCCAGCAGGAGGACAGTCAAACCCCCTCTGGCTTTCTTT.

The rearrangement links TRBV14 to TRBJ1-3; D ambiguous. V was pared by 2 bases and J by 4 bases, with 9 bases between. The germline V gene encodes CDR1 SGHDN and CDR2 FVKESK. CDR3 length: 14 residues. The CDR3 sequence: CASSQIGSGNTIYF. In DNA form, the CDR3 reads TGTGCCAGCAGCCAAATCGGGTCAGGAAACACCATATATTTT.

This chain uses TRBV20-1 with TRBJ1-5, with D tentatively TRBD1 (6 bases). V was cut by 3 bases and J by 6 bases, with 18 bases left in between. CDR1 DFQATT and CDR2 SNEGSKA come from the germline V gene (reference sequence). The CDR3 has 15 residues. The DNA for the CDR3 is TGCAGTGCTAGTAATCAGGGGCCCCTGGGTCAGCCCCAGCATTTT. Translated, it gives CSASNQGPLGQPQHF.

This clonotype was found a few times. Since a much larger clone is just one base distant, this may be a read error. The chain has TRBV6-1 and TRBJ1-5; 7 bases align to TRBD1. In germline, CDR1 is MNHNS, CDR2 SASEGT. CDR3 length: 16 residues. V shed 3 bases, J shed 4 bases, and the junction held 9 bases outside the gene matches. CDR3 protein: CASSELFRGPNQPQHF. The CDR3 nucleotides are TGTGCCAGCAGTGAGCTGTTTAGGGGGCCGAATCAGCCCCAGCATTTT.

Written as DNA, the CDR3 is TGTGCCAGCAGAACGACAGGGGGAGCGGGTGAAAAACTGTTTTTT. Its translation is CASRTTGGAGEKLFF. The V and J genes are TRBV6-1 and TRBJ1-4; 9 bases align to TRBD1. CDR3 length: 15 amino acids. In germline, CDR1 is MNHNS, CDR2 SASEGT. The ends lost 6 bases at V and 7 bases at J; junction bases unmatched: 9.

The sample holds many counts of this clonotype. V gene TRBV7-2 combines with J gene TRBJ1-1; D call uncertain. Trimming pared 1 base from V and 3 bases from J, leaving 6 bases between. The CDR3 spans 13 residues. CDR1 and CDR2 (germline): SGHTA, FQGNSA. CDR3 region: CASSLGPYTEAFF. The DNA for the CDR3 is TGTGCCAGCAGCTTAGGACCTTACACTGAAGCTTTCTTT.

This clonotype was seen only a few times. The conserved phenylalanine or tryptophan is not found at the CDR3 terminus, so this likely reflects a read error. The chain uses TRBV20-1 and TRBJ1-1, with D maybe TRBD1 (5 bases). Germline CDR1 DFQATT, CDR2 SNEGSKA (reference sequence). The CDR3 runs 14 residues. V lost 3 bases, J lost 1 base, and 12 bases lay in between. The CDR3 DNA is TGCAGTGCTAGGCCCGGGGGGAGGAACACTGAAGCTTTCCTT. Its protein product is CSARPGGRNTEAFL.

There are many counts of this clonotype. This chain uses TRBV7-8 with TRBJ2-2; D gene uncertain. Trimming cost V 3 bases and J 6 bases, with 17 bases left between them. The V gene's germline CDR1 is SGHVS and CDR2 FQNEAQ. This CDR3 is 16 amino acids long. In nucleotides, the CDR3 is TGTGCCAGCAGCTTTCTTAGTCCTCGGTCCTCCGGGGAGCTGTTTTTT. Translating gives CASSFLSPRSSGELFF.

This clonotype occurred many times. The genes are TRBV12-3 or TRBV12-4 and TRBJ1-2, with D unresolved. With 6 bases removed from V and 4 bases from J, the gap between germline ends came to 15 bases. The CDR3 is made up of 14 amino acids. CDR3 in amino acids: CASRPSEVGYGYTF. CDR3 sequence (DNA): TGTGCCAGCAGACCCAGTGAGGTCGGCTATGGCTACACCTTC.

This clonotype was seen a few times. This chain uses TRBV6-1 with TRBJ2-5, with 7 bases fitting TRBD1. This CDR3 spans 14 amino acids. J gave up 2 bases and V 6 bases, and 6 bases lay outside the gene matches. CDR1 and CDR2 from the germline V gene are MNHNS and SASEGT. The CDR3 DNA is TGTGCCAGCAGCCAGGGGGTCCTACAAGAGACCCAGTACTTC. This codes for CASSQGVLQETQYF.

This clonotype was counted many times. Here the CDR3 reads CASSLVDTSEGYEQYF. CDR3 nucleotides: TGTGCCAGCAGCTTAGTCGACACGAGCGAAGGCTACGAGCAGTACTTC. The chain has TRBV11-2 and TRBJ2-7; D ambiguous. The CDR3 has 16 residues. Germline CDR1 and CDR2: SGHAT and FQNNGV. Trimming left V 1 base short and J 3 bases short, with 16 bases between. The variable domain in full, with the rest retrieved from reference TRBV11-2 and TRBJ2-7, is EAGVAQSPRYKIIEKRQSVAFWCNPISGHATLYWYQQILGQGPKLLIQFQNNGVVDDSQLPKDRFSAERLKGVDSTLKIQPAKLEDSAVYLCASSLVDTSEGYEQYFGPGTRLTVT.

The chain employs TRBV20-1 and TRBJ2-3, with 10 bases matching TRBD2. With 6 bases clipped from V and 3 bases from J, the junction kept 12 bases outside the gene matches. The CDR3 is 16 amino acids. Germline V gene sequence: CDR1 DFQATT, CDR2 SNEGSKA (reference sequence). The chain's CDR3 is CSAPNFSGRRTDTQYF. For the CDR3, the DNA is TGCAGTGCACCTAATTTTAGCGGGAGGAGGACAGATACGCAGTATTTT.

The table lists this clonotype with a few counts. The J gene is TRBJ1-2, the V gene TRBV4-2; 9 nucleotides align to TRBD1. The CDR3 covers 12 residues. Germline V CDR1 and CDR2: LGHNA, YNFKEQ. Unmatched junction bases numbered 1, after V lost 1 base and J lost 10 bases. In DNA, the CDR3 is TGTGCCAGCAGCCAAGGGGACAGGGACTACACCTTC. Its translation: CASSQGDRDYTF.

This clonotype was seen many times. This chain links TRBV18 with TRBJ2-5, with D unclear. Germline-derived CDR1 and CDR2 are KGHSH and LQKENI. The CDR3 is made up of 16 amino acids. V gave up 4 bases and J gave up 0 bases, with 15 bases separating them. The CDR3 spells CASSRSERLHQETQYF. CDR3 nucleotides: TGTGCCAGCTCACGAAGCGAACGGCTCCACCAAGAGACCCAGTACTTC.

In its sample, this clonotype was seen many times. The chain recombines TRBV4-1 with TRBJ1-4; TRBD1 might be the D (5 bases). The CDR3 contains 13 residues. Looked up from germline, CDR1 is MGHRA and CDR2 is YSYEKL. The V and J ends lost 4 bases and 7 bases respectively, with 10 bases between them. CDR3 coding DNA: TGCGCCAGCAGCCCGGGAGGGGCTGAAAAACTGTTTTTT. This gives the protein CASSPGGAEKLFF.

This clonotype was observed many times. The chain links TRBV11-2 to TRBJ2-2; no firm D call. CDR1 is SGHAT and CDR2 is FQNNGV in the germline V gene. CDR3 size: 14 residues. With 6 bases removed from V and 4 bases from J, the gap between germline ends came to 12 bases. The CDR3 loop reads CASSFTDFTGELFF. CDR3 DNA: TGTGCCAGCAGTTTCACAGATTTCACCGGGGAGCTGTTTTTT.

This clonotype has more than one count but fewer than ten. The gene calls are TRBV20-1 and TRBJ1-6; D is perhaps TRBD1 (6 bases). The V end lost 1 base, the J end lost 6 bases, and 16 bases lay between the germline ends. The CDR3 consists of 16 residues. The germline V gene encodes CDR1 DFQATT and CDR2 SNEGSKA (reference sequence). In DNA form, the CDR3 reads TGCAGTGCTAGAGTACCAACGGGACAACTTAATTCACCCCTCCACTTT. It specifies CSARVPTGQLNSPLHF.

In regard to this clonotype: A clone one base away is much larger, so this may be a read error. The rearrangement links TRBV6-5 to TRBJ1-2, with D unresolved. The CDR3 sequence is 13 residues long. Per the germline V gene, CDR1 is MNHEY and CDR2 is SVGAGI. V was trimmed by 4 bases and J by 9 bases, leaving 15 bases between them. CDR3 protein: CASSSTLEYSYTF. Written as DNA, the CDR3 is TGTGCCAGCAGTTCGACCCTGGAGTATAGCTACACCTTC.

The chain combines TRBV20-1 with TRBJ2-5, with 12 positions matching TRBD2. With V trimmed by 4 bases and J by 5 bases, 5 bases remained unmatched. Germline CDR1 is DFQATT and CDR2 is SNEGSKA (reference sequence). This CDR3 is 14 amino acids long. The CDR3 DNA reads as TGCAGTGCTATAGGACTAGCGGGAAAGGAGACCCAGTACTTC. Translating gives CSAIGLAGKETQYF.

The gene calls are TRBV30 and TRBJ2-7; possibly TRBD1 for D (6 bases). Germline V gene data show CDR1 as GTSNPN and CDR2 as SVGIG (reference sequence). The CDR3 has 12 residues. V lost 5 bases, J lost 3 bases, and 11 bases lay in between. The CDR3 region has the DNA TGTGCCTGGGCGACAGGCCTCTACGAGCAGTACTTC. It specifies CAWATGLYEQYF. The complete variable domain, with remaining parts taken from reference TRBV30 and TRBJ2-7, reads SQTIHQWPATLVQPVGSPLSLECTVEGTSNPNLYWYRQAAGRGLQLLFYSVGIGQISSEVPQNLSASRPQDRQFILSSKKLLLSDSGFYLCAWATGLYEQYFGPGTRLTVT.

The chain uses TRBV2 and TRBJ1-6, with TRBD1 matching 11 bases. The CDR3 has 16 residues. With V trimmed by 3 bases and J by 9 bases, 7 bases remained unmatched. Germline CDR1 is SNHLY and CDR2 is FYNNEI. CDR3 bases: TGTGCCAGCAGTGATCTACGGGGACAGGGGGGTTCACCCCTCCACTTT. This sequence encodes CASSDLRGQGGSPLHF.

The CDR3 sequence: CSARDPNTGELFF. Here the CDR3 DNA reads TGCAGTGCGAGGGACCCGAACACCGGGGAGCTGTTTTTT. V and J are TRBV20-1 and TRBJ2-2; D could derive from TRBD1 or TRBD2 (5 bases each). The CDR3 length is 13 residues. V dropped 6 bases and J dropped 0 bases, with 8 bases sitting between them. CDR1 DFQATT and CDR2 SNEGSKA come from the germline V gene (reference sequence).

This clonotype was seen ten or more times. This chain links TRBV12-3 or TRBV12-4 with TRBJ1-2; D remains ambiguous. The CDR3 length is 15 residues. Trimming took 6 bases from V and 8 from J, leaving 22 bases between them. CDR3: CASSETDGRRVGYTF. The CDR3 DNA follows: TGTGCCAGCAGCGAAACTGACGGGCGCCGCGTAGGCTACACCTTC.

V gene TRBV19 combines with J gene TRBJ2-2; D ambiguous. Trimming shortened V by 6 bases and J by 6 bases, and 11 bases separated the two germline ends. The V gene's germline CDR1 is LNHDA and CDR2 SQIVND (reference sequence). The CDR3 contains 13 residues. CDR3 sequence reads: CASRASPSGELFF. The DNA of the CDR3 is TGTGCCAGTAGGGCCAGCCCGTCCGGGGAGCTGTTTTTT.

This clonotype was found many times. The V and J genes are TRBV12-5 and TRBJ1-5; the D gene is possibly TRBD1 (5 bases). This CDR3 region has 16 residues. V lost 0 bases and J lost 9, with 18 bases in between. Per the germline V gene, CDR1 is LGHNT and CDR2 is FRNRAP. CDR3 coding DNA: TGTGCTAGTGGTTTGGTACTGTCAGGGACCGGCGGGCCCCAGCATTTT. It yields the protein CASGLVLSGTGGPQHF. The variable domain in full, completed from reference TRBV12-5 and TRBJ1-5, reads DARVTQTPRHKVTEMGQEVTMRCQPILGHNTVFWYRQTMMQGLELLAYFRNRAPLDDSGMPKDRFSAEMPDATLATLKIQPSEPRDSAVYFCASGLVLSGTGGPQHFGDGTRLSIL.

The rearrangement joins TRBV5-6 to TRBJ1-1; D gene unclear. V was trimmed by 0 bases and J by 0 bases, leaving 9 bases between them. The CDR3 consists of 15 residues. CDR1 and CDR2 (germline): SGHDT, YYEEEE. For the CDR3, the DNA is TGTGCCAGCAGCTTGGCCGCCAGCATGAACACTGAAGCTTTCTTT. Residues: CASSLAASMNTEAFF.

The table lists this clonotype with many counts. This CDR3 reads CASSSPGVGEKLFF. As DNA, the CDR3 is TGTGCCAGCAGTTCCCCGGGCGTAGGGGAAAAACTGTTTTTT. The rearrangement joins TRBV28 to TRBJ1-4; D gene uncertain. V lost 4 bases and J 8 bases, leaving 14 bases between the germline ends. The CDR3 loop spans 14 amino acids. Per germline, CDR1 MDHEN and CDR2 SYDVKM.

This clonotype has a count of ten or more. The CDR3 nucleotides read TGTGCCAGCAAGCTTACAGCCTTGATGGGCAATCAGCCCCAGCATTTT. Its protein is CASKLTALMGNQPQHF. This chain uses TRBV2 with TRBJ1-5; D is ambiguous. V lost 7 bases and J 2 bases, leaving 18 bases between the germline ends. Germline V gene lookup returns CDR1 SNHLY and CDR2 FYNNEI. This CDR3 has 16 residues.